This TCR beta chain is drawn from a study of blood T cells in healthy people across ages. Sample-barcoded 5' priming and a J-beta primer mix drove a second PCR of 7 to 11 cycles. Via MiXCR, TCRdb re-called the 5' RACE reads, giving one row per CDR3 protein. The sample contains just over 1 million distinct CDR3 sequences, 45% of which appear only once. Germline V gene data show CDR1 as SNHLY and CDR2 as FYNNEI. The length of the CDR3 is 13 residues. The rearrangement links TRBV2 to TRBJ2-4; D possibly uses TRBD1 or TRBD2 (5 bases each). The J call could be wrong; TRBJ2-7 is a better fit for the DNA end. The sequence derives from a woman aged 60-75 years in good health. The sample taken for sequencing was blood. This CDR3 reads CARTGRGPYEQYF. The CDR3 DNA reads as TGTGCCAGAACGGGACGGGGACCCTACGAGCAGTACTTC.